This T cell receptor (beta chain) was observed in a study of blood T cell repertoires in COVID-19. On the study more broadly: Sample material is recorded as cDNA or gDNA derived from T cells, B-cell-depleted T cells, or PBMCs.

The method was immunoSEQ multiplex PCR; TCRdb's version includes in-frame clones alone and lacks a portion of them. The data hold about 190,000 clones, with 88% observed a single time. The CDR3 runs 14 residues. Trimming stripped 2 bases from V and 7 bases from J, with 14 bases between. CDR1 is LGHDT and CDR2 is YNNKEL in the germline V gene (reference sequence). Sample: peripheral blood. The source of this sequence is a man aged 25 to 40 with acute or convalescent COVID-19. This chain connects TRBV3-1 (or the pseudogene TRBV3-2) to TRBJ1-2, with D tentatively TRBD1 (6 bases). Written as DNA, the CDR3 is TGTGCCAGCAGCCAAAGGACAGTTGCGGGTGGCTACACCTTC. Its protein is CASSQRTVAGGYTF.